The rows below give T cell receptor beta chains drawn from one sample of a study of cytomegalovirus exposure and HLA in healthy donors. Clones were sequenced by immunoSEQ multiplex PCR, and TCRdb holds only the in-frame ones, with some missing. Of some 120,000 clones in the sample, 74% are singletons; the top ten hold 4% to 5.5%. Sequencing input: PBMCs. The receptors come from a man aged 25 to 45 in good health and CMV-seropositive. Both conserved end residues are part of each CDR3. The order of the fields is J gene, V gene, D gene, CDR3 length, clone size, CDR3 DNA, CDR3 protein. A D gene is named only where the DNA matches it firmly. Clone size, where shown, is once, few, many, or a class for clones that have expanded.

TRBJ2-3	TRBV25-1	TRBD1	16	.	TGTGCCAGCAGGCCCCGGACAGGGGTAGGAACAGATACGCAGTATTTT	CASRPRTGVGTDTQYF
TRBJ2-1	TRBV13	TRBD2	14	.	TGTGCCAGCAGCTGGGGACTAGCCCGAGGGGAGCAGTTCTTC	CASSWGLARGEQFF
TRBJ1-6	TRBV19	TRBD1	15	once	TGTGCCAGTAGTATTAGCGGACAGGGAAATTCACCCCTCCACTTT	CASSISGQGNSPLHF
TRBJ2-7	TRBV7-2	.	14	.	TGTGCCAGCAGGGGGGGACGGATGGCCTACGAGCAGTACTTC	CASRGGRMAYEQYF
TRBJ1-4	TRBV13	.	15	few	TGTGCCAGCGAAATAGCCGGGTCTGGGTATGAAAAACTGTTTTTT	CASEIAGSGYEKLFF
TRBJ2-2	TRBV4-1	.	15	few	TGCGCCAGCAGCCAAGATCCACTAGCTGTCGGGGAGCTGTTTTTT	CASSQDPLAVGELFF
TRBJ2-7	TRBV4-1	.	12	few	TGCGCCAGCAGCCACCTTTTCTACGAGCAGTACTTC	CASSHLFYEQYF
TRBJ2-1	TRBV27	TRBD1	17	.	TGTGCCAGCAGTTCCCTTACCCAGGGGGCGGCCTACAATGAGCAGTTCTTC	CASSSLTQGAAYNEQFF
TRBJ2-3	TRBV5-4	.	14	.	TGTGCCAGCAGCTCCAGATCAGGGGAGGATACGCAGTATTTT	CASSSRSGEDTQYF
TRBJ2-3	TRBV7-9	.	14	.	TGTGCCAGCAGCCGCAGGGGATCCGCAGATACGCAGTATTTT	CASSRRGSADTQYF
TRBJ1-4	TRBV27	.	14	.	TGTGCCAGCAGTGAACAGGGAGGGCTCCGAAAACTGTTTTTT	CASSEQGGLRKLFF
TRBJ1-1	TRBV10-3	TRBD1	17	.	TGTGCCATCAGGGACGGAATCAGACAGGGACTGAACACTGAAGCTTTCTTT	CAIRDGIRQGLNTEAFF
TRBJ1-2	TRBV5-4	TRBD1	17	once	TGTGCCAGCAGCTCGGGGCAGGGGGCGTCCACTAACTATGGCTACACCTTC	CASSSGQGASTNYGYTF
TRBJ2-1	TRBV4-3	TRBD1	14	.	TGCGCCAGCAGCCCGACAGGGGGAAACAATGAGCAGTTCTTC	CASSPTGGNNEQFF
TRBJ2-4	TRBV2	TRBD2	14	once	TGTGCCAGCAGGGGGGGGTTAGCCAAAAACATTCAGTACTTC	CASRGGLAKNIQYF
TRBJ2-3	TRBV19	TRBD2	17	.	TGTGCCAGTAGAGGGGGGCGGGGGGGCCTTCACACAGATACGCAGTATTTT	CASRGGRGGLHTDTQYF
TRBJ2-6	TRBV7-6	TRBD1	18	.	TGTGCCAGCAGCTTACCAGGGACAGGGCGCGTAGGGGCCAACGTCCTGACTTTC	CASSLPGTGRVGANVLTF
TRBJ2-5	TRBV6-5	.	15	.	TGTGCCAGCAGCCAACCGCGGAAGCCGGCGGAGACCCAGTACTTC	CASSQPRKPAETQYF
TRBJ2-7	TRBV27	.	14	.	TGTGCCAGCAGTTCCCTCGATAGTCCCTACGAGCAGTACTTC	CASSSLDSPYEQYF
TRBJ2-2	TRBV7-6	.	13	.	TGTGCCAGCAGAGAAGAGGGCACCGGGGAGCTGTTTTTT	CASREEGTGELFF
TRBJ2-1	TRBV5-1	.	12	.	TGCGCCAGCAGCGGACAGTTCAATGAGCAGTTCTTC	CASSGQFNEQFF
TRBJ1-5	TRBV18	.	15	few	TGTGCCAGCTCACCAGCGGCGGGGAGCAATCAGCCCCAGCATTTT	CASSPAAGSNQPQHF
TRBJ1-2	TRBV7-6	TRBD1	13	.	TGTGCCAGCAGCCCTGACAGGGGAAAGGGCTACACCTTC	CASSPDRGKGYTF
TRBJ2-1	TRBV9	TRBD1	16	.	TGTGCCAGCAGCGGTTCCGGGACAGGTGTTATTGTTGGGCAGTTCTTC	CASSGSGTGVIVGQFF
TRBJ2-7	TRBV7-9	TRBD1	13	.	TGTGCCAGCACCCGGACAGGGACCTACGAGCAGTACTTC	CASTRTGTYEQYF
TRBJ2-5	TRBV4-2	.	14	.	TGTGCCAGCAGCCAAGTCCTTGGGCTTGAGACCCAGTACTTC	CASSQVLGLETQYF
TRBJ2-2	TRBV5-1	TRBD1	15	.	TGCGCCAGCAGCAGGGGGACAGGGAGTAGCAGGGAGCTGTTTTTT	CASSRGTGSSRELFF
TRBJ1-1	TRBV5-6	TRBD1	12	few	TGTGCCAGCAGCTTGGGGCAGGGGGCAGCTTTCTTT	CASSLGQGAAFF
TRBJ1-4	TRBV9	TRBD1	17	.	TGTGCCAGCAGCGACCCACGCAGGGGGGCAACTAATGGAAAACTGTTTTTT	CASSDPRRGATNGKLFF
TRBJ2-2	TRBV7-9	.	16	.	TGTGCCAGCAGCGGCCGGATGGGGAGTGAGACCGGGGAGCTGTTTTTT	CASSGRMGSETGELFF
TRBJ1-1	TRBV6-5	TRBD1	14	.	TGTGCCAGCAGTTACAACAGGGGCGGTACTGAAGCTTTCTTT	CASSYNRGGTEAFF
TRBJ1-1	TRBV5-6	TRBD1	17	few	TGTGCCAGCAGCTATCCAACAGGGGACGATTGGAACACTGAAGCTTTCTTT	CASSYPTGDDWNTEAFF
TRBJ1-5	TRBV30	.	13	.	TGTGCCTGGAGTGTATCGGGGAACCAGCCCCAGCATTTT	CAWSVSGNQPQHF
TRBJ1-2	TRBV4-1	.	14	.	TGCGCCAGCAGCCAGGGGGCCCCCTGGGATGGCTACACCTTC	CASSQGAPWDGYTF
TRBJ1-1	TRBV5-1	.	14	once	TGCGCCAGCAGCTTCGGCACGCTGAACGAGGCAGCTTTCTTT	CASSFGTLNEAAFF
TRBJ1-4	TRBV29-1	TRBD1	14	.	TGCAGCGGAGAGGGGACAGGTGAAAATGAAAAACTGTTTTTT	CSGEGTGENEKLFF
TRBJ2-1	TRBV15	TRBD2	17	.	TGTGCCACCAGCGGCTTGGGACTAGAGGGGCCACGCAATGAGCAGTTCTTC	CATSGLGLEGPRNEQFF
TRBJ2-1	TRBV5-1	.	13	.	TGCGCCAGCAGCTTGGGAGCGTGGAGTGAGCAGTTCTTC	CASSLGAWSEQFF
TRBJ1-1	TRBV19	.	13	few	TGTGCCAGTAGTATCGAGGCTTGGACTGAAGCTTTCTTT	CASSIEAWTEAFF
TRBJ1-2	TRBV6-5	.	14	.	TGTGCCAGCAGTTCCCTTGATCAGGGCTATGGCTACACCTTC	CASSSLDQGYGYTF
TRBJ2-7	TRBV11-2	.	16	.	TGTGCCAGCAGCTACCTCCGGGGCAGGGGTGTTTACGAGCAGTACTTC	CASSYLRGRGVYEQYF